The 11 T cell receptor beta chains reported below all come from one sample, sequenced in a study of blood T cell repertoires in COVID-19. TCRdb's copy holds only in-frame clones and misses some; the assay was immunoSEQ multiplex PCR. This table holds over 200,000 clones, about 90% found once. Sequencing input: PBMCs or T cells enriched from blood (not recorded which). The source is a man aged 30 to 45 who had recovered from COVID-19.

This rearrangement joins TRBV11-3 to TRBJ2-5; the match to TRBD2 covers 7 bases. Germline CDR1 SGHNT, CDR2 YENEEA. The CDR3 has 15 residues. Trimming at V came to 3 bases and at J to 0 bases, leaving 4 bases not matched to a gene. The CDR3 nucleotides are TGTGCCAGCAGCTTGGGAGGGGCGTACCAAGAGACCCAGTACTTC. Encoded protein: CASSLGGAYQETQYF.

This clone was counted a single time. The rearrangement joins TRBV19 to TRBJ2-3; no clear D. Trimming removed 3 bases from V and 0 bases from J, with 4 bases in between. This CDR3 spans 13 amino acids. The germline V gene has CDR1 LNHDA and CDR2 SQIVND (reference sequence). The CDR3 sequence is CASSMQSTDTQYF. DNA of the CDR3: TGTGCCAGTAGTATGCAGAGCACAGATACGCAGTATTTT.

This chain joins TRBV28 and TRBJ1-5, with 9 bases fitting TRBD1. This CDR3 region has 16 residues. Germline CDR1 is MDHEN and CDR2 is SYDVKM. With V trimmed by 6 bases and J by 2 bases, 8 bases remained unmatched. Written as DNA, the CDR3 is TGTGCCAGCAGCACCGGGACAGGGATCGGCAATCAGCCCCAGCATTTT. Amino acids: CASSTGTGIGNQPQHF.

The chain uses TRBV5-1 and TRBJ1-4; TRBD1 is a possible D gene (6 bases). V lost 4 bases and J 4 bases, leaving 20 bases between the germline ends. Per the germline V gene, CDR1 is SGHRS and CDR2 is YFSETQ. The CDR3 runs 17 residues. The CDR3 region is CASSGGQRVPHNEKLFF. The DNA for the CDR3 is TGCGCCAGCAGCGGGGGACAACGAGTTCCACATAATGAAAAACTGTTTTTT.

The rearrangement uses TRBV27 and TRBJ2-7, with a weak D call TRBD1 (6 bases). The germline V and J ends were trimmed by 2 bases and 2 bases, with 13 bases remaining between them. CDR3 size: 15 residues. Germline assignment: CDR1 MNHEY and CDR2 SMNVEV (reference sequence). The CDR3 DNA sequence: TGTGCCAGCAGTTTAGTTTCAGGGGACGCCTACGAGCAGTACTTC. Residues: CASSLVSGDAYEQYF.

This chain connects TRBV24-1 to TRBJ2-7; D unresolved. The CDR3 contains 13 residues. V shed 3 bases and J shed 0 bases, with 5 bases lying between them. Germline V gives CDR1 KGHDR, CDR2 SFDVKD. The CDR3 DNA sequence: TGTGCCACCAGTGATCCCTCCTCCTACGAGCAGTACTTC. It codes for CATSDPSSYEQYF.

The chain is built from TRBV2 and TRBJ2-7; 7 bases map to TRBD2. The CDR3 has 14 amino acids. Trimming cost V 3 bases and J 4 bases; bases outside gene matches: 6. The germline V gene encodes CDR1 SNHLY and CDR2 FYNNEI. Here the CDR3 reads CASSDGRERYEQYF. CDR3 nucleotide sequence: TGTGCCAGCAGTGACGGGCGGGAGCGGTACGAGCAGTACTTC.

The chain links TRBV30 to TRBJ1-1, with D possibly TRBD1 on 6 matching bases. The germline gives CDR1 GTSNPN, CDR2 SVGIG (reference sequence). Trimming left V 0 bases short and J 11 bases short, with 28 bases between. CDR3 length: 17 amino acids. The CDR3 reads CAWSVEQAAGARGGAFF. The CDR3, as DNA: TGTGCCTGGAGTGTAGAGCAGGCGGCAGGGGCCCGGGGTGGGGCTTTCTTT.

The count of this clone is one. The chain recombines TRBV7-9 with TRBJ2-2; 7 bases match TRBD2. Germline V gene data show CDR1 as SEHNR and CDR2 as FQNEAQ (reference sequence). The CDR3 extends over 17 amino acids. V was clipped by 1 base and J by 2 bases; unmatched bases: 7. The CDR3 DNA is TGTGCCAGCAGCTTAGGAAGGCTAGCGGACAACACCGGGGAGCTGTTTTTT. Residues: CASSLGRLADNTGELFF.

This chain uses TRBV28 with TRBJ1-1; weak D call: TRBD1 (6 bases). Germline V gives CDR1 MDHEN, CDR2 SYDVKM. The germline V and J ends were trimmed by 1 base and 3 bases, with 9 bases remaining between them. The CDR3 covers 14 residues. The CDR3 loop is CASSLSGGDTEAFF. CDR3 nucleotide sequence: TGTGCCAGCAGTTTATCGGGGGGCGACACTGAAGCTTTCTTT.

The chain employs TRBV30 and TRBJ2-2; 7 bases fit TRBD1. V lost 1 base and J lost 4; bases outside the gene matches: 6. Germline V gene data show CDR1 as GTSNPN and CDR2 as SVGIG (reference sequence). The CDR3 loop spans 15 amino acids. CDR3 region: CAWSGGGGFTGELFF. The CDR3 nucleotides are TGTGCCTGGAGTGGAGGGGGCGGATTCACCGGGGAGCTGTTTTTT.